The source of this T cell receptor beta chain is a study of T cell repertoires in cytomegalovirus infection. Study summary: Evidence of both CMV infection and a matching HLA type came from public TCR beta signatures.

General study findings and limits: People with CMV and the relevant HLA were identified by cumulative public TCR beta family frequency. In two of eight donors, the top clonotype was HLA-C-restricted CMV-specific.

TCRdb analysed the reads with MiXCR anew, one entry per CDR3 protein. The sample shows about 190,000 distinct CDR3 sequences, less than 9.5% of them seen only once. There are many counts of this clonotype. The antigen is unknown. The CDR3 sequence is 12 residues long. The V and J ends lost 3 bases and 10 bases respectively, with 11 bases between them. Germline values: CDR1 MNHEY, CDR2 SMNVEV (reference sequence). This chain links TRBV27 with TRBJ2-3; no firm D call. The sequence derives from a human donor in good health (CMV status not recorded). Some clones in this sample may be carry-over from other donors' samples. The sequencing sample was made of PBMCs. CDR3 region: CASSFLPPAQYF. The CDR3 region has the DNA TGTGCCAGCAGTTTCCTTCCCCCCGCGCAGTATTTT.